The 8 T cell receptor beta chains given below trace back to one sample, sequenced in a study of cytomegalovirus exposure and HLA in healthy donors. The PCR contained 60 Vbeta and 13 Jbeta primers. TCRdb's table, derived via immunoSEQ multiplex PCR, lists solely in-frame clones and lacks some. Its table lists some 200,000 clones. What was sequenced was PBMCs. Receptors were obtained from a man younger than 40 in good health and CMV-seronegative.

The genes are TRBV28 and TRBJ1-2; D unresolved. The ends were cut back, 5 bases at V and 3 bases at J, with 19 bases in the middle. Germline loops: CDR1 MDHEN, CDR2 SYDVKM. The CDR3 is 16 amino acids. This CDR3 is CASSRETGSFYYGYTF. The CDR3 coding sequence is TGTGCCAGCAGTCGTGAAACGGGAAGCTTCTACTATGGCTACACCTTC.

J is TRBJ1-1 and V is TRBV7-2; 9 nucleotides align to TRBD1. Germline CDR1 SGHTA, CDR2 FQGNSA. Trimming took 4 bases from V and 2 from J; bases not matched to a gene: 8. The CDR3 has 16 residues. CDR3 residues: CASSSSGDRENTEAFF. CDR3 DNA: TGTGCCAGCAGCTCATCTGGGGACAGGGAAAACACTGAAGCTTTCTTT.

The genes are TRBV19 and TRBJ2-7, with D uncertain. Trimming took 5 bases from V and 7 from J, leaving 12 bases between them. CDR3 length: 12 residues. Germline CDR1 and CDR2: LNHDA and SQIVND (reference sequence). The CDR3 region is CASSAGSFEQYF. CDR3 DNA sequence: TGTGCCAGTAGTGCCGGTTCCTTTGAGCAGTACTTC.

This chain joins TRBV5-1 and TRBJ1-2, with TRBD1 identical over 10 bases. The germline V gene has CDR1 SGHRS and CDR2 YFSETQ. The junction had 15 bases not matched to a gene; V was cut back by 5 bases and J by 8 bases. The CDR3 totals 16 residues. The CDR3 region has the DNA TGCGCCAGCAGGCCCGGGACAGGGGAATTCGAAAAAGGCTACACCTTC. Amino acids: CASRPGTGEFEKGYTF.

The V and J genes are TRBV7-2 and TRBJ2-1; 8 nucleotides agree with TRBD2. J lost 0 bases, V lost 5 bases, and 9 bases had no gene match. The CDR3 runs to 17 residues. CDR1 SGHTA and CDR2 FQGNSA come from the germline V gene. CDR3 region: CASSPRGGVSSYNEQFF. Here the CDR3 DNA reads TGTGCCAGCAGCCCCCGGGGGGGGGTCAGCTCCTACAATGAGCAGTTCTTC.

The chain has TRBV6-1 and TRBJ1-3, with 7 bases identical to TRBD1. CDR3 length: 18 residues. CDR1 is MNHNS, CDR2 SASEGT, per germline. The junction had 9 bases not matched to a gene; V was cut back by 1 base and J by 0 bases. CDR3 sequence reads: CASSEVVPGQSSGNTIYF. Written as DNA, the CDR3 is TGTGCCAGCAGTGAAGTTGTTCCGGGACAGAGCTCTGGAAACACCATATATTTT.

V usage is TRBV18 and J usage is TRBJ2-3; 7 nucleotides line up with TRBD2. V was pared by 4 bases and J by 4 bases, with 8 bases of the junction left unmatched. CDR1 is KGHSH and CDR2 is LQKENI in the germline V gene. This CDR3 has 15 amino acids. The CDR3 sequence is CASSLRTSAADTQYF. The CDR3 nucleotides are TGTGCCAGCTCACTACGAACTAGCGCGGCAGATACGCAGTATTTT.

This chain links TRBV7-6 with TRBJ1-1; 7 bases agree with TRBD1. CDR1 SGHVS and CDR2 FNYEAQ come from the germline V gene. The CDR3 consists of 15 residues. The V and J ends lost 3 bases and 1 base, in that order; junction bases with no gene match: 5. CDR3 amino acids: CASSFGQAGNTEAFF. Written as DNA, the CDR3 is TGTGCCAGCAGCTTTGGACAGGCGGGGAACACTGAAGCTTTCTTT.